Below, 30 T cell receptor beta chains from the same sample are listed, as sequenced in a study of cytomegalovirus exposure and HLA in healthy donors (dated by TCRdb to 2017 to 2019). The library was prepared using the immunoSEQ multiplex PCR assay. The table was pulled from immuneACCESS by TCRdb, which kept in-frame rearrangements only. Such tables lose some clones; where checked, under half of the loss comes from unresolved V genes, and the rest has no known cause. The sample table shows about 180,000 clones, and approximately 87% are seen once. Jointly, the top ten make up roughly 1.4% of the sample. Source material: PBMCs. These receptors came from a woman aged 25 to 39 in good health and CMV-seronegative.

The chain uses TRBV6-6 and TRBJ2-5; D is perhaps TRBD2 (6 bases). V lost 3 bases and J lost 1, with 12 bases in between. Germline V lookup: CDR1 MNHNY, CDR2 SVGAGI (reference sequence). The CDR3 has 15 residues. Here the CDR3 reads CASSYWRGIQETQYF. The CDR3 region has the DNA TGTGCCAGCAGTTATTGGCGGGGAATCCAAGAGACCCAGTACTTC.

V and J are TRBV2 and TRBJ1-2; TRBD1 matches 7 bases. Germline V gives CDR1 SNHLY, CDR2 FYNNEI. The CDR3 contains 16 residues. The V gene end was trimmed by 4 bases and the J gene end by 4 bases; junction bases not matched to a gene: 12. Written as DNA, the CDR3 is TGTGCCAGCAGTGTGAAGAGGGACAGCCTAATCTATGGCTACACCTTC. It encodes CASSVKRDSLIYGYTF.

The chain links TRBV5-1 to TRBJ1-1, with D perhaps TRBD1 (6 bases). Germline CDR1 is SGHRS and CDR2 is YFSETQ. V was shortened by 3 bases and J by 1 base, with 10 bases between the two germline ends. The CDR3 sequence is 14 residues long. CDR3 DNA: TGCGCCAGCAGCTCGGACAGTTCGAACACTGAAGCTTTCTTT. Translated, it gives CASSSDSSNTEAFF. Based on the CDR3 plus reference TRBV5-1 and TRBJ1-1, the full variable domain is KAGVTQTPRYLIKTRGQQVTLSCSPISGHRSVSWYQQTPGQGLQFLFEYFSETQRNKGNFPGRFSGRQFSNSRSEMNVSTLELGDSALYLCASSSDSSNTEAFFGQGTRLTVV.

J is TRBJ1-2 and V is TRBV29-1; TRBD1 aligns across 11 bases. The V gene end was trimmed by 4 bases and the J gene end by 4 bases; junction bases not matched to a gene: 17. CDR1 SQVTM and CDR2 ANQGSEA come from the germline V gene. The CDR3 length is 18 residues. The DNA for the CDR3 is TGCAGCGTTGGGGGACTTATACGGGACAGGGGGAGCAGCTATGGCTACACCTTC. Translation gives CSVGGLIRDRGSSYGYTF.

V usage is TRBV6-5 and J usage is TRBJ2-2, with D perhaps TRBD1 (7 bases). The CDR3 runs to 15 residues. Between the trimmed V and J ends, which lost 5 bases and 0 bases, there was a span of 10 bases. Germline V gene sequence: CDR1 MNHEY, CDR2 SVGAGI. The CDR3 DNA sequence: TGTGCCAGCAGTGCGGGACAGCCGAACACCGGGGAGCTGTTTTTT. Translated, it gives CASSAGQPNTGELFF.

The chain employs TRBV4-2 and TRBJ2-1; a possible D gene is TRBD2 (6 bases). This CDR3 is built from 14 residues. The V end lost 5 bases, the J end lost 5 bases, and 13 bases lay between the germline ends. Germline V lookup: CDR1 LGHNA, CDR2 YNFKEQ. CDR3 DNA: TGTGCCAGCAGCTTCACGTGGGGGGACAATGAGCAGTTCTTC. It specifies CASSFTWGDNEQFF.

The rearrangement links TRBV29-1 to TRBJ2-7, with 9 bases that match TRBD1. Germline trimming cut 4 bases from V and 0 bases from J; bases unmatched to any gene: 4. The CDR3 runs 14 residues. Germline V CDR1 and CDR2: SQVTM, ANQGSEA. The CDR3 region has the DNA TGCAGCGTTGGTGGGGGACAGGGCTCCTACGAGCAGTACTTC. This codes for CSVGGGQGSYEQYF.

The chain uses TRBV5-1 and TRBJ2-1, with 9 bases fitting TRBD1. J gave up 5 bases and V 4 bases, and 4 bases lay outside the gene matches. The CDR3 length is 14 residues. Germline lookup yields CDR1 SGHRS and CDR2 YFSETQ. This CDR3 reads CASSGTGTHNEQFF. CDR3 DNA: TGCGCCAGCAGCGGGACAGGGACCCACAATGAGCAGTTCTTC.

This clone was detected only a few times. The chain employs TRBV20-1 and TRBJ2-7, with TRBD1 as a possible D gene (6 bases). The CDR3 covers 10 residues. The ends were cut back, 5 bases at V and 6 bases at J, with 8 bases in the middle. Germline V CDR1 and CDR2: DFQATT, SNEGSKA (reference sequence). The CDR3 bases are TGCAGTGCTGTGGACAGCGAGCAGTACTTC. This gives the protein CSAVDSEQYF.

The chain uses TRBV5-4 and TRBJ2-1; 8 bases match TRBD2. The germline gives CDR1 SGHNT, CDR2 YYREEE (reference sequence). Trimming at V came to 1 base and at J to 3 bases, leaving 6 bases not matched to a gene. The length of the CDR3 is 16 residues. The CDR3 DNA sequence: TGTGCCAGCAGCTTGCATGGCGGGGGGAACTACAATGAGCAGTTCTTC. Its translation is CASSLHGGGNYNEQFF.

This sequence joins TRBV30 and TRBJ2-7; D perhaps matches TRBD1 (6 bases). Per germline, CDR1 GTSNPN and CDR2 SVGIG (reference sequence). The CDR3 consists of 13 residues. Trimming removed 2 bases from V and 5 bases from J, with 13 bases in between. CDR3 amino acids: CAWSFGRGNEQYF. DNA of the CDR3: TGTGCCTGGAGTTTTGGCAGGGGAAACGAGCAGTACTTC.

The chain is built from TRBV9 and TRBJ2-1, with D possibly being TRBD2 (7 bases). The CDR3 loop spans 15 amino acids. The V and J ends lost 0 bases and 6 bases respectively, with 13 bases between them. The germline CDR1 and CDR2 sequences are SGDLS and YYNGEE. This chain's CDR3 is CASSVGAGAGNEQFF. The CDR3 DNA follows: TGTGCCAGCAGCGTAGGCGCGGGGGCGGGCAATGAGCAGTTCTTC.

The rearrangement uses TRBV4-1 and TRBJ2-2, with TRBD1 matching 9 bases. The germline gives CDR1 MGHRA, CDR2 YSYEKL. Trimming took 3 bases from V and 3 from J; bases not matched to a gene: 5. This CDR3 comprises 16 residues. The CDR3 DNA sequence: TGCGCCAGCAGCCAGGACAGGGGAGCGCACACCGGGGAGCTGTTTTTT. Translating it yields CASSQDRGAHTGELFF.

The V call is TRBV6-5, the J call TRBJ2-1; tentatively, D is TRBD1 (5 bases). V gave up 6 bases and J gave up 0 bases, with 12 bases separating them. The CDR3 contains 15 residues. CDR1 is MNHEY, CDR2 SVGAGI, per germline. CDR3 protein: CASSPRQSSYNEQFF. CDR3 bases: TGTGCCAGCAGCCCCCGACAGAGCTCCTACAATGAGCAGTTCTTC.

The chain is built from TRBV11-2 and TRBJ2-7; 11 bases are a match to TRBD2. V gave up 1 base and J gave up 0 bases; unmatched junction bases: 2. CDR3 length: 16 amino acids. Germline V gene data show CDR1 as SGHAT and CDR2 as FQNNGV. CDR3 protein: CASSLVAGGSSYEQYF. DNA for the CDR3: TGTGCCAGCAGCTTAGTAGCGGGGGGGAGCTCCTACGAGCAGTACTTC. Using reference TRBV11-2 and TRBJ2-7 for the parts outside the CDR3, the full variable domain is EAGVAQSPRYKIIEKRQSVAFWCNPISGHATLYWYQQILGQGPKLLIQFQNNGVVDDSQLPKDRFSAERLKGVDSTLKIQPAKLEDSAVYLCASSLVAGGSSYEQYFGPGTRLTVT.

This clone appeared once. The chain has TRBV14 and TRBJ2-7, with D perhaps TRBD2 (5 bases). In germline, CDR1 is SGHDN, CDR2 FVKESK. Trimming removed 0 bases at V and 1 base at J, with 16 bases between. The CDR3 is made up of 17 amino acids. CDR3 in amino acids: CASSQDYAGPRSYEQYF. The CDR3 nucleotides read TGTGCCAGCAGCCAAGATTACGCGGGCCCTCGTTCCTACGAGCAGTACTTC. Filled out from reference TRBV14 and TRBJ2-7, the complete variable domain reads EAGVTQFPSHSVIEKGQTVTLRCDPISGHDNLYWYRRVMGKEIKFLLHFVKESKQDESGMPNNRFLAERTGGTYSTLKVQPAELEDSGVYFCASSQDYAGPRSYEQYFGPGTRLTVT.

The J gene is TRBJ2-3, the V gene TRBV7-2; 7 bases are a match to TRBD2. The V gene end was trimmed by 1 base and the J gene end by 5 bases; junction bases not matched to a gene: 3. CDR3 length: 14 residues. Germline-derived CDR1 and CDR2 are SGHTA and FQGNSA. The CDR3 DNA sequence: TGTGCCAGCAGCTTAGGCGGGGGAGGAGATACGCAGTATTTT. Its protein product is CASSLGGGGDTQYF.

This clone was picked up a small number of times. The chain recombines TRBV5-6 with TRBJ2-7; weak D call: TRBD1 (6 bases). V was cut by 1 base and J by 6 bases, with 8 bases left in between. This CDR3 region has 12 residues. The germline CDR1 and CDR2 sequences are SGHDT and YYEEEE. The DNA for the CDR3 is TGTGCCAGCAGCTTGATCAGGGGCGAGCAGTACTTC. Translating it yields CASSLIRGEQYF.

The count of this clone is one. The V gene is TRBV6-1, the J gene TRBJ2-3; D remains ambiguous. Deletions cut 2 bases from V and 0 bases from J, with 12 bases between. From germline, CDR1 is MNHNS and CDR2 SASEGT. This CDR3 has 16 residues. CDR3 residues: CASSESPATSTDTQYF. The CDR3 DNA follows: TGTGCCAGCAGTGAATCTCCTGCGACTAGCACAGATACGCAGTATTTT.

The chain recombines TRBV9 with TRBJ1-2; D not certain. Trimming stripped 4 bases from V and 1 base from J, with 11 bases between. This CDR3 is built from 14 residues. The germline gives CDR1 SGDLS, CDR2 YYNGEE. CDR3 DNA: TGTGCCAGCAGCTCCCGAAACAATAACTATGGCTACACCTTC. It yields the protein CASSSRNNNYGYTF.

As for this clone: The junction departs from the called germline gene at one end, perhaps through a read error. The CDR3 coding sequence is TGTGCTAGCAGCCCCCTTAGAGGGGCGGGGGCCGGGGAGCTGTTTTTT. This sequence encodes CASSPLRGAGAGELFF. This chain joins TRBV7-7 and TRBJ2-2, with 7 bases that match TRBD2. Germline CDR1 SSHAT, CDR2 FNYEAQ (reference sequence). This CDR3 has 16 amino acids.

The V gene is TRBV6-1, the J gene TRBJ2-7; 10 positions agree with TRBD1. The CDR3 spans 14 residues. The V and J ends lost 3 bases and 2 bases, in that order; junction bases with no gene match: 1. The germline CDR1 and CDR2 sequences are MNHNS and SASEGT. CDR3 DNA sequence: TGTGCCAGCAGTGAGACAGGGGGCGCCTACGAGCAGTACTTC. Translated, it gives CASSETGGAYEQYF.

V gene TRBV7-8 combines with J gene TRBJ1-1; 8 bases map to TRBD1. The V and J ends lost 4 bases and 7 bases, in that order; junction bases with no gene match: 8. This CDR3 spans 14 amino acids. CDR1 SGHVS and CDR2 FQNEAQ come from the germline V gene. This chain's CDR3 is CASSSRPDRGEAFF. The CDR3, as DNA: TGTGCCAGCAGCTCTCGCCCAGACAGGGGTGAAGCTTTCTTT.

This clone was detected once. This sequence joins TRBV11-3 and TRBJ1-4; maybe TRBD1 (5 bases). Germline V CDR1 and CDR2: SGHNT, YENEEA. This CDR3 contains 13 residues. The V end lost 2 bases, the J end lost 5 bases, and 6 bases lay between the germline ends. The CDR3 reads CASSLRQNEKLFF. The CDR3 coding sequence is TGTGCCAGCAGCTTAAGACAGAATGAAAAACTGTTTTTT.

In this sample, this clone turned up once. The CDR3 DNA reads TGCGCCAGCAGCCAAGATTCCCTAGCCTACGAGCAGTACTTC. Amino acid sequence: CASSQDSLAYEQYF. V usage is TRBV4-3 and J usage is TRBJ2-7; D ambiguous. V was trimmed by 0 bases and J by 2 bases, leaving 8 bases between them. CDR3 length: 14 residues. The germline CDR1 and CDR2 sequences are LGHNA and YSLEER.

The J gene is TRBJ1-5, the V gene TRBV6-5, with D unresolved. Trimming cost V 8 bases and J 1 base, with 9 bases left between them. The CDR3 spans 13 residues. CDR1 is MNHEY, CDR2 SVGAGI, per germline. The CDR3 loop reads CASSLTSNQPQHF. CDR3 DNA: TGTGCCAGCTCTTTGACAAGCAATCAGCCCCAGCATTTT.

The chain's CDR3 is CASSQGRGASYEQYF. In nucleotides, the CDR3 is TGCGCCAGCAGCCAAGGTCGCGGAGCTTCCTACGAGCAGTACTTC. V is TRBV4-1 and J is TRBJ2-7; D gene unclear. CDR3 length equals 15 residues. The germline V gene has CDR1 MGHRA and CDR2 YSYEKL. Trimming took 1 base from V and 1 from J, leaving 11 bases between them.

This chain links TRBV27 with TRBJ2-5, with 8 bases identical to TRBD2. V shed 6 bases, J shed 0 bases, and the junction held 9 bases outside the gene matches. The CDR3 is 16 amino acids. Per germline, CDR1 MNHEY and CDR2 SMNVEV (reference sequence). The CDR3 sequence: CASSSRAGEDQETQYF. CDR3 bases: TGTGCCAGCAGCTCAAGAGCGGGAGAAGACCAAGAGACCCAGTACTTC.

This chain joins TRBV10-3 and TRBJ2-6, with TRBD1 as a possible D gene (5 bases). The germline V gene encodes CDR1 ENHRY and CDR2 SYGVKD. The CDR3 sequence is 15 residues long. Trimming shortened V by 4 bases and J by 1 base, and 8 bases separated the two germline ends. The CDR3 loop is CAISGQLSGANVLTF. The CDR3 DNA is TGTGCCATCAGTGGACAGCTTTCTGGGGCCAACGTCCTGACTTTC.

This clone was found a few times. CDR3 bases: TGCGCCAGCAGCCATCCCCCACAGGGGGGAGGCTACACCTTC. It is translated as CASSHPPQGGGYTF. The chain combines TRBV4-1 with TRBJ1-2; 8 bases are a match to TRBD1. This CDR3 is built from 14 residues. CDR1 is MGHRA, CDR2 YSYEKL, per germline. V lost 3 bases and J lost 8; bases outside the gene matches: 8.